This TCR beta chain emerged from a study of Graves' ophthalmopathy and Graves' hyperthyroidism. This clonotype has more than one count but fewer than ten. With 5 bases clipped from V and 5 bases from J, the junction kept 8 bases outside the gene matches. Germline V gene lookup returns CDR1 LNHDA and CDR2 SQIVND (reference sequence). The CDR3 consists of 16 residues. For repertoire sequencing, the TCR beta CDR3 regions were amplified from RNA transcripts. HTBI primers were employed in first-round RT-PCR, then a second-round multiplex PCR followed. TCRdb passed the multiplex PCR reads through MiXCR, listing each CDR3 protein once. The sample lists 450,000 or so distinct CDR3 sequences, 14% occurring once. Orbital computed tomography, thyroid ultrasound, TRAb, serum thyroxine and clinical symptoms formed the basis of diagnosis.

This sequence was found in a woman between 25 and 40 years old with Graves' ophthalmopathy. Sequencing was carried out using blood. The chain links TRBV19 to TRBJ2-5, with TRBD2 matching 13 bases. The CDR3 sequence is CASSLGLAGDLETQYF. CDR3 coding DNA: TGTGCCAGTAGTCTCGGACTAGCGGGAGACTTGGAGACCCAGTACTTC.